Listed below are T cell receptor beta chains from one sample, sequenced in a study of CXCR3-negative and CXCR3-positive naive CD8 T cells. TCRdb re-called the 5' RACE reads, yielding one record per CDR3 amino acid sequence without DNA. The sample has roughly 24,000 distinct CDR3 sequences. The sequenced sample consisted of naive CXCR3- CD8+ T cells from blood. These receptor sequences come from a human donor in good health. Some clones in this sample may be carry-over from other donors' samples. CDR3s include the opening cysteine and the closing phenylalanine or tryptophan. Where a row states a size, it is once, few, many or the class of an expanded clone; other rows omit it.

clone size: -
V gene: TRBV29-1
J gene: TRBJ1-1
CDR3 protein: CSVDHLGDTEAFF

clone size: -
V gene: TRBV7-9
J gene: TRBJ2-7
CDR3 protein: CASSPGVGTAYEQYF

clone size: -
V gene: TRBV28
J gene: TRBJ2-1
CDR3 protein: CASSPVESAGSEQFF

clone size: -
V gene: TRBV7-2
J gene: TRBJ2-7
CDR3 protein: CASSFLLGAYEQYF

clone size: medium-sized
V gene: TRBV20-1
J gene: TRBJ2-2
CDR3 protein: CSARETGRGTGELFF

clone size: -
V gene: TRBV29-1
J gene: TRBJ2-7
CDR3 protein: CSVVLTQGRDEQYF

clone size: -
V gene: TRBV20-1
J gene: TRBJ2-3
CDR3 protein: CSAKGTSPDSITDTQYF

clone size: medium-sized
V gene: TRBV25-1
J gene: TRBJ2-7
CDR3 protein: CASSDTGAFYEQYF

clone size: -
V gene: TRBV27
J gene: TRBJ1-1
CDR3 protein: CASSARDSTPSTEAFF

clone size: -
V gene: TRBV7-9
J gene: TRBJ2-1
CDR3 protein: CASSWDRNEQFF

clone size: -
V gene: TRBV7-6
J gene: TRBJ2-7
CDR3 protein: CASSSRDSSYEQYF

clone size: -
V gene: TRBV12-3/TRBV12-4
J gene: TRBJ2-7
CDR3 protein: CASSHLDVYEQYF

clone size: -
V gene: TRBV7-9
J gene: TRBJ1-2
CDR3 protein: CASSSNNANYGYTF

clone size: -
V gene: TRBV7-6
J gene: TRBJ2-2
CDR3 protein: CASSLGGLSNTGELFF

clone size: -
V gene: TRBV6-6
J gene: TRBJ2-2
CDR3 protein: CASRGYGGELFF

clone size: -
V gene: TRBV5-4
J gene: TRBJ2-6
CDR3 protein: CASSVGISGANVLTF

clone size: -
V gene: TRBV11-2
J gene: TRBJ2-5
CDR3 protein: CASSPLQGDSPETQYF

clone size: -
V gene: TRBV4-3
J gene: TRBJ2-6
CDR3 protein: CASSQDNGGSGANVLTF

clone size: -
V gene: TRBV4-1
J gene: TRBJ2-6
CDR3 protein: CASSQEEVHLMAGANVLTF

clone size: medium-sized
V gene: TRBV4-1
J gene: TRBJ1-1
CDR3 protein: CASSQVTDSLNTEAFF

clone size: -
V gene: TRBV4-2
J gene: TRBJ1-5
CDR3 protein: CASSQFLTADNSNQPQHF

clone size: -
V gene: TRBV3-1
J gene: TRBJ2-7
CDR3 protein: CASSPGQGAEEQYF

clone size: -
V gene: TRBV10-3
J gene: TRBJ2-7
CDR3 protein: CAISTPGQAYEQYF

clone size: -
V gene: TRBV6-6
J gene: TRBJ1-3
CDR3 protein: CASSDFRVENTIYF